Shown below are 21 T cell receptor beta chains from a single sample sequenced in a study of blood T cell repertoires in COVID-19. Assay: immunoSEQ multiplex PCR; the TCRdb copy retains only in-frame clones and omits some. This sample has some 190,000 clones, with almost 90% found just once. Sample: peripheral blood. These receptors originate from a man younger than 35 with active or convalescent COVID-19.

The chain has TRBV10-3 and TRBJ2-2, with D perhaps TRBD1 (5 bases). V gave up 3 bases and J gave up 6 bases, with 14 bases separating them. The germline V gene encodes CDR1 ENHRY and CDR2 SYGVKD. The CDR3 runs 15 residues. CDR3 in DNA: TGTGCCATCAGTGAAGAACAGGTCATGGCCGGGGAGCTGTTTTTT. Protein sequence: CAISEEQVMAGELFF.

This clone was seen only a few times. The V call is TRBV6-6, the J call TRBJ1-2; 10 positions match TRBD1. CDR3 length: 17 amino acids. Germline CDR1 is MNHNY and CDR2 is SVGAGI (reference sequence). Trimming took 5 bases from V and 1 from J; bases not matched to a gene: 10. The CDR3 loop is CASSRDRGRSLNYGYTF. CDR3 coding DNA: TGTGCCAGCAGTCGCGACAGGGGGCGATCTCTTAACTATGGCTACACCTTC.

The chain recombines TRBV9 with TRBJ2-7; maybe TRBD1 (5 bases). CDR1 and CDR2 (germline): SGDLS, YYNGEE. The CDR3 spans 14 residues. V lost 4 bases to trimming and J lost 5 bases, with 16 bases between them. The CDR3 here is CASSPTVWVDEQYF. The CDR3, as DNA: TGTGCCAGCAGCCCGACAGTCTGGGTGGACGAGCAGTACTTC.

The chain combines TRBV30 with TRBJ2-1; tentatively, D is TRBD2 (5 bases). CDR1 GTSNPN and CDR2 SVGIG come from the germline V gene (reference sequence). This CDR3 region has 14 residues. Trimming stripped 2 bases from V and 8 bases from J, with 16 bases between. The CDR3 loop is CAWSRSGLGDEQFF. The CDR3, as DNA: TGTGCCTGGAGTCGAAGCGGACTCGGGGATGAGCAGTTCTTC.

CDR3 bases: TGTGCCAGCAGAAACAGCCCTAACTATGGCTACACCTTC. It is translated as CASRNSPNYGYTF. The chain has TRBV2 and TRBJ1-2, with no clear D. Trimming removed 6 bases at V and 0 bases at J, with 8 bases between. The germline gives CDR1 SNHLY, CDR2 FYNNEI. This CDR3 contains 13 residues.

The chain has TRBV5-6 and TRBJ1-2; D is undetermined. Germline CDR1 is SGHDT and CDR2 is YYEEEE. This CDR3 is 12 amino acids long. V dropped 4 bases and J dropped 4 bases, with 8 bases sitting between them. The CDR3 sequence is CASSSPLYGYTF. CDR3 nucleotide sequence: TGTGCCAGCAGCAGCCCCCTCTATGGCTACACCTTC.

In its sample, this clone was seen once. The chain combines TRBV25-1 with TRBJ1-2; the match to TRBD1 covers 8 bases. Trimming removed 5 bases from V and 4 bases from J; junction bases left unmatched: 6. Germline assignment: CDR1 MGHDK and CDR2 SYGVNS. This CDR3 contains 14 residues. The CDR3 reads CASSSPGTGYGYTF. As DNA, the CDR3 is TGTGCCAGCAGTTCCCCCGGGACAGGCTATGGCTACACCTTC.

This clone showed up just once. The rearrangement joins TRBV4-1 to TRBJ1-2; perhaps TRBD1 as D (6 bases). V was clipped by 2 bases and J by 0 bases, with 10 bases between them. The CDR3 length is 15 residues. Germline V lookup: CDR1 MGHRA, CDR2 YSYEKL. Here the CDR3 reads CASSQRTEANYGYTF. CDR3 bases: TGCGCCAGCAGCCAACGGACAGAAGCTAACTATGGCTACACCTTC.

The chain links TRBV7-8 to TRBJ2-1; 14 bases agree with TRBD2. Germline lookup yields CDR1 SGHVS and CDR2 FQNEAQ. Losses at the gene ends were 6 bases for V and 7 bases for J; bases not matched to a gene: 23. This CDR3 contains 21 residues. The CDR3 bases are TGTGCCAGCAGTCCACCAAGGGGCCCCGGACTAGCGGGAGGTGTCGCAAATGAGCAGTTCTTC. It is translated as CASSPPRGPGLAGGVANEQFF.

The J gene is TRBJ1-5, the V gene TRBV2, with D possibly being TRBD1 (6 bases). In germline, CDR1 is SNHLY, CDR2 FYNNEI. The V gene lost 5 bases and the J gene lost 5 bases, with 10 bases spanning the gap. The CDR3 consists of 13 residues. The CDR3 loop reads CASSPQGYQPQHF. CDR3 DNA: TGTGCCAGCAGTCCACAGGGTTATCAGCCCCAGCATTTT.

The V and J genes are TRBV6-5 and TRBJ1-5, with D unresolved. CDR1 is MNHEY and CDR2 is SVGAGI in the germline V gene. CDR3 length equals 12 residues. Trimming cost V 10 bases and J 1 base, with 8 bases left between them. The CDR3: CATIRSNQPQHF. CDR3 nucleotide sequence: TGTGCCACCATCAGGAGCAATCAGCCCCAGCATTTT.

The chain couples TRBV15 to TRBJ2-7; 8 bases are a match to TRBD2. V gave up 4 bases and J gave up 6 bases; unmatched junction bases: 11. The germline V gene has CDR1 LNHNV and CDR2 YYDKDF (reference sequence). The CDR3 consists of 15 residues. The CDR3 DNA is TGTGCCACCAGCATGCGGACTAGCTTAGCCTCCGAGCAGTACTTC. Its translation is CATSMRTSLASEQYF.

The rearrangement joins TRBV11-2 to TRBJ1-3, with 10 bases lining up with TRBD1. The V gene end was trimmed by 5 bases and the J gene end by 3 bases; junction bases not matched to a gene: 10. From germline, CDR1 is SGHAT and CDR2 FQNNGV. CDR3 size: 17 residues. The CDR3, as DNA: TGTGCCAGCAGCCCCGGGACAGGGGATACTGATGGAAACACCATATATTTT. Protein sequence: CASSPGTGDTDGNTIYF. The full variable domain, completed using reference TRBV11-2 and TRBJ1-3, is EAGVAQSPRYKIIEKRQSVAFWCNPISGHATLYWYQQILGQGPKLLIQFQNNGVVDDSQLPKDRFSAERLKGVDSTLKIQPAKLEDSAVYLCASSPGTGDTDGNTIYFGEGSWLTVV.

The V and J genes are TRBV30 and TRBJ2-2; D might be TRBD2 (6 bases). Germline-derived CDR1 and CDR2 are GTSNPN and SVGIG (reference sequence). With 5 bases removed from V and 1 base from J, the gap between germline ends came to 17 bases. The CDR3 runs 16 residues. The CDR3, as DNA: TGTGCCTGGGATGGGGGGAACATCCGGAACACCGGGGAGCTGTTTTTT. Protein sequence: CAWDGGNIRNTGELFF.

This sequence joins TRBV5-1 and TRBJ1-2, with D possibly matching TRBD1 (5 bases). Germline-derived CDR1 and CDR2 are SGHRS and YFSETQ. Trimming removed 7 bases at V and 2 bases at J, with 24 bases between. The CDR3 has 17 amino acids. The CDR3 region is CASGTQTVGPQNYGYTF. The DNA for the CDR3 is TGCGCCAGCGGTACTCAGACAGTCGGCCCCCAAAACTATGGCTACACCTTC.

The chain uses TRBV7-8 and TRBJ2-1; D is uncertain. This CDR3 is built from 14 residues. Germline CDR1 and CDR2: SGHVS and FQNEAQ. Trimming removed 1 base at V and 9 bases at J, with 13 bases between. The CDR3 DNA reads TGTGCCAGCAGCTTAGGGCTAGGTGGGTTTGAGCAGTTCTTC. It translates to CASSLGLGGFEQFF.

The chain employs TRBV25-1 and TRBJ2-3, with TRBD2 matching 11 bases. The CDR3 runs to 18 residues. Germline lookup yields CDR1 MGHDK and CDR2 SYGVNS. J was trimmed by 0 bases and V by 8 bases; bases with no gene match: 13. CDR3 in amino acids: CASSQLATSGDSTDTQYF. The CDR3 coding sequence is TGTGCCAGCTCCCAGCTTGCGACTAGCGGGGATAGCACAGATACGCAGTATTTT.

CDR3 protein: CASSYGRIGNQPQHF. Written as DNA, the CDR3 is TGTGCCAGCAGTTACGGCAGAATCGGCAATCAGCCCCAGCATTTT. The rearrangement joins TRBV6-2 or TRBV6-3 to TRBJ1-5; D gene ambiguous. From germline, CDR1 is MNHEY and CDR2 SVGEGT. Deletions cut 2 bases from V and 2 bases from J, with 10 bases between. This CDR3 comprises 15 residues.

The gene calls are TRBV3-1 (or the pseudogene TRBV3-2) and TRBJ2-1, with 14 bases fitting TRBD2. This CDR3 comprises 16 residues. The germline V gene has CDR1 LGHDT and CDR2 YNNKEL (reference sequence). The V and J ends lost 4 bases and 7 bases, in that order; junction bases with no gene match: 6. CDR3 bases: TGTGCCAGCAGCCCGGGACTAGCGGGAGTGGGTAATGAGCAGTTCTTC. It is translated as CASSPGLAGVGNEQFF.

This sequence joins TRBV30 and TRBJ2-1, with D possibly matching TRBD1 (5 bases). Trimming removed 5 bases at V and 4 bases at J, with 15 bases between. This CDR3 has 14 amino acids. CDR1 is GTSNPN and CDR2 is SVGIG in the germline V gene (reference sequence). The CDR3 DNA is TGTGCCTGGGTGAAGGGTGGGGCATACAATGAGCAGTTCTTC. Translating gives CAWVKGGAYNEQFF.

The V and J genes are TRBV10-3 and TRBJ2-7; 8 bases are a match to TRBD1. The germline gives CDR1 ENHRY, CDR2 SYGVKD. The CDR3 covers 14 residues. The V gene end was trimmed by 10 bases and the J gene end by 6 bases; junction bases not matched to a gene: 14. As DNA, the CDR3 is TGTGCCACAAAGGGGGTGGCAGGGGGCCGCGAGCAGTACTTC. This gives the protein CATKGVAGGREQYF.